The 12 T cell receptor beta chains reported below all come from one sample, sequenced in a study of cytomegalovirus exposure and HLA in healthy donors. TCRdb keeps only in-frame clones here, not all; method: immunoSEQ multiplex PCR. The table lists roughly 50,000 clones, roughly 87% of them singletons, with roughly 8% in the top ten. The sequenced sample consisted of PBMCs. The source is a woman between 18 and 29 years old in good health and CMV-seropositive.

The chain uses TRBV7-2 and TRBJ2-2; D might be TRBD1 (5 bases). The CDR3 runs 16 residues. Trimming removed 0 bases at V and 5 bases at J, with 13 bases between. The V gene's germline CDR1 is SGHTA and CDR2 FQGNSA. CDR3 sequence reads: CASSLASLGLTGELFF. The CDR3 region has the DNA TGTGCCAGCAGCTTAGCGTCTCTGGGGCTTACCGGGGAGCTGTTTTTT.

This clone was seen just once. The chain combines TRBV4-1 with TRBJ2-1, with 9 bases lining up with TRBD2. Germline CDR1 is MGHRA and CDR2 is YSYEKL. The V segment lost 3 bases and the J segment 9 bases; nucleotides outside the gene matches: 6. There are 14 residues in the CDR3. CDR3 residues: CASSQEGGGGEQFF. Here the CDR3 DNA reads TGCGCCAGCAGCCAGGAGGGCGGGGGGGGTGAGCAGTTCTTC.

The table lists this clone with a count of one. CDR3 coding DNA: TGTGCCAGTAGTACGATGACAGGTTCATATGGCTACACCTTC. It translates to CASSTMTGSYGYTF. The chain couples TRBV19 to TRBJ1-2; TRBD1 is a possible D gene (6 bases). Germline V CDR1 and CDR2: LNHDA, SQIVND (reference sequence). The CDR3 is 14 residues long. The V and J ends lost 4 bases and 5 bases respectively, with 14 bases between them. The full variable domain, with the rest looked up from reference TRBV19 and TRBJ1-2, is DGGITQSPKYLFRKEGQNVTLSCEQNLNHDAMYWYRQDPGQGLRLIYYSQIVNDFQKGDIAEGYSVSREKKESFPLTVTSAQKNPTAFYLCASSTMTGSYGYTFGSGTRLTVV.

The rearrangement joins TRBV18 to TRBJ2-6; possible D gene TRBD2, 5 bases. Germline values: CDR1 KGHSH, CDR2 LQKENI. V was shortened by 3 bases and J by 2 bases, with 8 bases between the two germline ends. The CDR3 consists of 15 residues. The CDR3 reads CASSPRGTGANVLTF. The CDR3 DNA reads TGTGCCAGCTCACCGAGAGGGACTGGGGCCAACGTCCTGACTTTC.

The chain has TRBV30 and TRBJ1-4; unclear D gene. Germline V CDR1 and CDR2: GTSNPN, SVGIG (reference sequence). V was shortened by 5 bases and J by 7 bases, with 17 bases between the two germline ends. The CDR3 extends over 14 amino acids. The CDR3 region is CAWHQDSGSEKLFF. The CDR3 nucleotides are TGTGCCTGGCACCAGGACTCGGGGAGTGAAAAACTGTTTTTT. Using reference TRBV30 and TRBJ1-4 for the parts outside the CDR3, the full variable domain is SQTIHQWPATLVQPVGSPLSLECTVEGTSNPNLYWYRQAAGRGLQLLFYSVGIGQISSEVPQNLSASRPQDRQFILSSKKLLLSDSGFYLCAWHQDSGSEKLFFGSGTQLSVL.

J is TRBJ1-5 and V is TRBV6-1; no reliable D call. Germline V gene data show CDR1 as MNHNS and CDR2 as SASEGT. The CDR3 has 14 amino acids. Trimming cost V 5 bases and J 9 bases, with 17 bases left between them. The CDR3 nucleotides read TGTGCCAGCAGTTATAAGGGTCCGGGGTGGCCCCAGCATTTT. It yields the protein CASSYKGPGWPQHF.

The table lists this clone with a few counts. The chain recombines TRBV7-2 with TRBJ1-2; a possible D gene is TRBD1 (6 bases). V lost 4 bases, J lost 4 bases, and 19 bases lay in between. The CDR3 runs to 16 residues. Looked up from germline, CDR1 is SGHTA and CDR2 is FQGNSA. CDR3 DNA: TGTGCCAGCAGCTCACGAGCCGGACAGTCCCGCTATGGCTACACCTTC. It is translated as CASSSRAGQSRYGYTF.

Written as DNA, the CDR3 is TGCGCCAGCAGCCGAAACGTGACTAGCGGCTGCACAGATACGCAGTATTTT. Residues: CASSRNVTSGCTDTQYF. The chain combines TRBV23-1 with TRBJ2-3, with 9 bases identical to TRBD2. TRBV23-1 counts as an open reading frame of uncertain function. With V trimmed by 6 bases and J by 1 base, 11 bases remained unmatched. CDR3 length: 17 amino acids.

Written as DNA, the CDR3 is TGTGCCAGCACCTACCTGGGGACAGGGGCCAACAATGAGCAGTTCTTC. Its protein is CASTYLGTGANNEQFF. This rearrangement joins TRBV6-6 to TRBJ2-1; TRBD1 matches 10 bases. Germline assignment: CDR1 MNHNY and CDR2 SVGAGI (reference sequence). The CDR3 loop spans 16 amino acids. Losses at the gene ends were 7 bases for V and 5 bases for J; bases not matched to a gene: 11.

The genes are TRBV5-8 and TRBJ2-7, with D tentatively TRBD2 (6 bases). The CDR3 loop spans 15 amino acids. Between the trimmed V and J ends, which lost 0 bases and 5 bases, there was a span of 15 bases. Per germline, CDR1 SGHTS and CDR2 YDEGEE. The CDR3 sequence is CASSLASTRGNEQYF. CDR3 nucleotides: TGTGCCAGCAGCTTGGCCTCGACTCGGGGGAACGAGCAGTACTTC. Supplemented by reference TRBV5-8 and TRBJ2-7, the full variable domain reads EAGVTQSPTHLIKTRGQQATLRCSPISGHTSVYWYQQALGLGLQFLLWYDEGEERNRGNFPPRFSGRQFPNYSSELNVNALELEDSALYLCASSLASTRGNEQYFGPGTRLTVT.

This rearrangement joins TRBV25-1 to TRBJ2-1, with D unclear. V lost 3 bases and J lost 4, with 4 bases in between. CDR1 and CDR2 from the germline V gene are MGHDK and SYGVNS. The length of the CDR3 is 12 residues. The CDR3 loop reads CASSDLYNEQFF. The CDR3 DNA reads as TGTGCCAGCAGTGACTTATACAATGAGCAGTTCTTC.

The chain carries TRBV18 and TRBJ2-7; 7 bases match TRBD1. Germline CDR1 is KGHSH and CDR2 is LQKENI. Germline trimming cut 5 bases from V and 7 bases from J; bases unmatched to any gene: 8. The CDR3 is 13 residues long. CDR3 in amino acids: CASSADRLREQYF. The CDR3 DNA is TGTGCCAGCTCAGCGGACAGGCTCAGGGAGCAGTACTTC.